The TCR beta chain under discussion was sequenced for a study of regulatory T cells in long-lasting Graves disease. The wider study: Over 5 years of antithyroid drugs plus positive TSH receptor antibodies defined persistent Graves' disease.

V was clipped by 2 bases and J by 1 base; unmatched bases: 14. The CDR3 spans 20 residues. In building TCR beta libraries, iRepertoire HTBI primers were used together with Arm-PCR of CDR3 regions. TCRdb passed the multiplex PCR reads through MiXCR, listing each CDR3 protein once. The sample has 350,000 to 450,000 distinct CDR3 sequences, less than 25% seen once. Study observations and caveats: Persistent disease exhibited a predilection for TRBV28, TRBJ1-2 and TRBJ2-5.

The time point is: persistent/refractory GD, antithyroid drugs over 5 years with positive TRAb. PBMCs provided the RNA from which the TCR library was made. This clonotype was detected ten times or more. The antigen remains undetermined. The chain carries TRBV12-3 or TRBV12-4 and TRBJ2-2, with 9 positions matching TRBD1. This receptor was obtained from a female donor with Graves disease. The material was peripheral blood mononuclear cells (PBMCs), obtained when the disease was refractory, from a patient treated with antithyroid drugs. CDR3 coding DNA: TGTGCCAGCAGTTTACGAGTTCCGGGACAGGGAATTTGGAACACCGGGGAGCTGTTTTTT. Translated, it gives CASSLRVPGQGIWNTGELFF.